The rows below give T cell receptor beta chains drawn from one sample of a study of identical twins. Each CDR3 protein gets one entry after TCRdb re-called the 5' RACE reads with MiXCR. The sample has fewer than 900,000 distinct CDR3 sequences; roughly 18% are singletons. This sample also belongs to another study, concerning T cells expressing NK-cell markers.

The specimen sequenced was PBMCs. These receptors were obtained from a woman younger than 35 in good health. Each CDR3 is given with its conserved first and last residue. A D gene is named only where the DNA matches it firmly. Only part of the rows carry a size: once, few, many, or a class if the clone is expanded.

DNA: TGCGCCAGCAGCGCGACTTTCCTTTCCTACGAGCAGTACTTC
CDR3: CASSATFLSYEQYF
D: .
size: many
J: TRBJ2-7
V: TRBV5-1

DNA: TGTGCCAGCAGGCAGGGGGTTCAAGAGACCCAGTACTTC
CDR3: CASRQGVQETQYF
D: TRBD1
size: .
J: TRBJ2-5
V: TRBV12-3/TRBV12-4

DNA: TGTGCCAGCAGCCGTGGTAGGGGCTACACCTTC
CDR3: CASSRGRGYTF
D: .
size: many
J: TRBJ1-2
V: TRBV12-3/TRBV12-4

DNA: TGTGCCACAGGAGGTGAGGGCCTCAATGAGCAGTTCTTC
CDR3: CATGGEGLNEQFF
D: .
size: few
J: TRBJ2-1
V: TRBV24-1

DNA: TGTGCCAGCAGCTTCAGACTAGCGGGAGGGCCGCATGATACGCAGTATTTT
CDR3: CASSFRLAGGPHDTQYF
D: TRBD2
size: .
J: TRBJ2-3
V: TRBV7-6

DNA: TGCGCCAGCAGCTTTAGATCGAGGACAGATACGCAGTATTTT
CDR3: CASSFRSRTDTQYF
D: .
size: few
J: TRBJ2-3
V: TRBV5-1

DNA: TGCGCCAGCAGCAGCCGACTAGCGGGGGGCACCAACACAGATACGCAGTATTTT
CDR3: CASSSRLAGGTNTDTQYF
D: TRBD2
size: many
J: TRBJ2-3
V: TRBV5-1

DNA: TGCAGTGCTAGAGATGGGGAACAGCCCCAGCATTTT
CDR3: CSARDGEQPQHF
D: .
size: .
J: TRBJ1-5
V: TRBV20-1

DNA: TGTGCCAGCAGCTTACTGGGTTTTGATGGCTACACCTTC
CDR3: CASSLLGFDGYTF
D: .
size: few
J: TRBJ1-2
V: TRBV7-3

DNA: TGTGCCAGCAGTTTAGTGTCCCTCGGGCCTCTCAATTTT
CDR3: CASSLVSLGPLNF
D: .
size: .
J: TRBJ1-5
V: TRBV12-3/TRBV12-4

DNA: TGCAGTGCTTTTACTAGCGGGAACTACGAGCAGTACTTC
CDR3: CSAFTSGNYEQYF
D: TRBD2
size: .
J: TRBJ2-7
V: TRBV20-1

DNA: TGCAGTGCTAACCGGGACTTTTCCAATTCACCCCTCCACTTT
CDR3: CSANRDFSNSPLHF
D: .
size: few
J: TRBJ1-6
V: TRBV20-1

DNA: TGTGCCAGCAGCCCCGGGACGGCCAGTAATCAGCCCCAGCATTTT
CDR3: CASSPGTASNQPQHF
D: .
size: .
J: TRBJ1-5
V: TRBV12-3/TRBV12-4

DNA: TGTGCCAGCACCTCCGGGGGGTTCAATGAGCAGTTCTTC
CDR3: CASTSGGFNEQFF
D: TRBD2
size: .
J: TRBJ2-1
V: TRBV7-2

DNA: TGTGCCAGCAGCCCGACTAGCGGGGGGCCCCTCTACAATGAGCAGTTCTTC
CDR3: CASSPTSGGPLYNEQFF
D: TRBD2
size: few
J: TRBJ2-1
V: TRBV7-3

DNA: TGTGCCAGCAGCTCCACAGAGAACAATGAGCAGTTCTTC
CDR3: CASSSTENNEQFF
D: .
size: many
J: TRBJ2-1
V: TRBV6-2/TRBV6-3

DNA: TGTGCCAGCAGTTCGCCACTAGCGAGCACAGATACGCAGTATTTT
CDR3: CASSSPLASTDTQYF
D: TRBD2
size: .
J: TRBJ2-3
V: TRBV28

DNA: TGTGCCACCAGTGATCCGAGGACTAGCGGCTCCGAGCAGTTCTTC
CDR3: CATSDPRTSGSEQFF
D: TRBD2
size: .
J: TRBJ2-1
V: TRBV24-1

DNA: TGCGCCTGCAGGACAGAGAACACTGAAGCTTTCTTT
CDR3: CACRTENTEAFF
D: .
size: .
J: TRBJ1-1
V: TRBV5-1

DNA: TGTGCCATCAATGGCGGAGTCCGTAACTATGGCTACACCTTC
CDR3: CAINGGVRNYGYTF
D: .
size: .
J: TRBJ1-2
V: TRBV10-3

DNA: TGTGCCATCAGCGGAGGACAGGACTCCTCTAACTATGGCTACACCTTC
CDR3: CAISGGQDSSNYGYTF
D: TRBD1
size: .
J: TRBJ1-2
V: TRBV10-3

DNA: TGTGCCAGCAGCTCACGGACAGTTAACTCTGGGGCCAACGTCCTGACTTTC
CDR3: CASSSRTVNSGANVLTF
D: .
size: few
J: TRBJ2-6
V: TRBV9

DNA: TGTGCCAGCAGCTTGGGGACCAGTTACTACAATGAGCAGTTCTTC
CDR3: CASSLGTSYYNEQFF
D: .
size: few
J: TRBJ2-1
V: TRBV5-5

DNA: TGCAGTGCTAGGGAACTAGCGGTAACAGATACGCAGTATTTT
CDR3: CSARELAVTDTQYF
D: TRBD2
size: few
J: TRBJ2-3
V: TRBV20-1

DNA: TGCGCCAGCAGCTTGGCCTTAGTCAGTCATGGCTACACCTTC
CDR3: CASSLALVSHGYTF
D: .
size: .
J: TRBJ1-2
V: TRBV5-1

DNA: TGCAGCGTTGAAGGGATCCGGGAGACCCAGTACTTC
CDR3: CSVEGIRETQYF
D: .
size: .
J: TRBJ2-5
V: TRBV29-1

DNA: TGTGCCTCCCCCCCCCCTAGCGGGACCCACGAGCAGTACTTC
CDR3: CASPPPSGTHEQYF
D: TRBD2
size: .
J: TRBJ2-7
V: TRBV7-9

DNA: TGCAGTGCTAGAGATAATGGGGCTGAGCAGTTCTTC
CDR3: CSARDNGAEQFF
D: .
size: .
J: TRBJ2-1
V: TRBV20-1

DNA: TGTGCCAGCACCAATTTAGGGGTAAGGGAGCAGTACTTC
CDR3: CASTNLGVREQYF
D: .
size: few
J: TRBJ2-7
V: TRBV6-1

DNA: TGCAGTGCTAGAGATCTAGAGGCGGCTAGCACAGATACGCAGTATTTT
CDR3: CSARDLEAASTDTQYF
D: .
size: .
J: TRBJ2-3
V: TRBV20-1

DNA: TGTGCCAGCAGCTATGGGACAGGGAATTCACCCCTCCACTTT
CDR3: CASSYGTGNSPLHF
D: TRBD1
size: .
J: TRBJ1-6
V: TRBV5-5

DNA: TGTGCCTGGAGTAGAAATAGCAATCAGCCCCAGCATTTT
CDR3: CAWSRNSNQPQHF
D: .
size: .
J: TRBJ1-5
V: TRBV30

DNA: TGCGCCAGCAGGGACACCCCCGATACGCAGTATTTT
CDR3: CASRDTPDTQYF
D: .
size: .
J: TRBJ2-3
V: TRBV5-1

DNA: TGTGCCAGCAGTCCCGTAGCGGGAGGGCCCCACGAGCAGTACTTC
CDR3: CASSPVAGGPHEQYF
D: TRBD2
size: few
J: TRBJ2-7
V: TRBV7-8

DNA: TGTGCCTTGGACCCCAATGGCTACACCTTC
CDR3: CALDPNGYTF
D: .
size: once
J: TRBJ1-2
V: TRBV30

DNA: TGCAGTGCTAGGGGGACTAGCGGGCTTACCTACGAGCAGTACTTC
CDR3: CSARGTSGLTYEQYF
D: TRBD2
size: .
J: TRBJ2-7
V: TRBV20-1

DNA: TGCAGTGCTAGGGGCAGCATTAACTATGGCTACACCTTC
CDR3: CSARGSINYGYTF
D: .
size: .
J: TRBJ1-2
V: TRBV20-1

DNA: TGCAGTGCTCCGGGACAGGGAAACGAAAAACTGTTTTTT
CDR3: CSAPGQGNEKLFF
D: TRBD1
size: many
J: TRBJ1-4
V: TRBV20-1

DNA: TGCAGTGCCACAAAGCAAAGCGGGATGCACACAGATACGCAGTATTTT
CDR3: CSATKQSGMHTDTQYF
D: TRBD2
size: few
J: TRBJ2-3
V: TRBV20-1

DNA: TGTGCCAGCAGTTACTCGGGTGCCAGGGGGATATCACCCCTCCACTTT
CDR3: CASSYSGARGISPLHF
D: TRBD1
size: few
J: TRBJ1-6
V: TRBV6-5

DNA: TGCAGTGCTACGGAAGGAACTGAAGCTTTCTTT
CDR3: CSATEGTEAFF
D: .
size: .
J: TRBJ1-1
V: TRBV20-1

DNA: TGTGCCAGCTCCCTGACTAGCGGGGGCCGCACAGATACGCAGTATTTT
CDR3: CASSLTSGGRTDTQYF
D: TRBD2
size: .
J: TRBJ2-3
V: TRBV18

DNA: TGCAGTGCTAGGGCGAGACAGGTTACCTCATATGAAAAACTGTTTTTT
CDR3: CSARARQVTSYEKLFF
D: .
size: .
J: TRBJ1-4
V: TRBV20-1

DNA: TGTGCCAGCAGTTTGAATACGGACAGGGCTAGGGCTAACTATGGCTACACCTTC
CDR3: CASSLNTDRARANYGYTF
D: TRBD1
size: few
J: TRBJ1-2
V: TRBV5-5

DNA: TGTGCCAGCAGCCATGCCGGGGATGAGCAGTTCTTC
CDR3: CASSHAGDEQFF
D: .
size: .
J: TRBJ2-1
V: TRBV14

DNA: TGTGCCAGCAGCCAATTGGGACAGGGGACCAGAGAAACGCAGTATTTT
CDR3: CASSQLGQGTRETQYF
D: TRBD1
size: .
J: TRBJ2-3
V: TRBV14

DNA: TGTGCCAGCAGCTTAGCGGGACAAGCCACCTACGAGCAGTACTTC
CDR3: CASSLAGQATYEQYF
D: .
size: .
J: TRBJ2-7
V: TRBV7-2

DNA: TGCGCCAGCAGCTTGGCGACAGCGACCAACACCGGGGAGCTGTTTTTT
CDR3: CASSLATATNTGELFF
D: .
size: .
J: TRBJ2-2
V: TRBV5-1

DNA: TGTGCCAGCAGCACCAGGGAAAACAGTGTCTGCAATCAGCCCCAGCATTTT
CDR3: CASSTRENSVCNQPQHF
D: .
size: few
J: TRBJ1-5
V: TRBV21-1

DNA: TGTGCCAGCAGCTCCCTCGCCAGCGGGGCGAACACCGGGGAGCTGTTTTTT
CDR3: CASSSLASGANTGELFF
D: TRBD2
size: few
J: TRBJ2-2
V: TRBV7-8

DNA: TGTGCCAGCAGCTTTGAGTACCAAGAGACCCAGTACTTC
CDR3: CASSFEYQETQYF
D: .
size: .
J: TRBJ2-5
V: TRBV11-2

DNA: TGTGCCAGCAGCGTAGGGGGGGAGGGGAATGAGCAGTTCTTC
CDR3: CASSVGGEGNEQFF
D: TRBD2
size: .
J: TRBJ2-1
V: TRBV9

DNA: TGTGCCAGCAGCTTACAGGGGGCCAGAGGGGCCAACGTCCTGACTTTC
CDR3: CASSLQGARGANVLTF
D: TRBD1
size: many
J: TRBJ2-6
V: TRBV7-2

DNA: TGTGCCAGCAGCCCTACCCGGGGGACAGGGTTCGGTGAGCAGTTCTTC
CDR3: CASSPTRGTGFGEQFF
D: TRBD1
size: .
J: TRBJ2-1
V: TRBV7-9

DNA: TGCAGTGCTAGAGCCGGGACGGGACAGGGGTTGCACTTC
CDR3: CSARAGTGQGLHF
D: TRBD1
size: few
J: TRBJ2-7
V: TRBV20-1

DNA: TGCAGTGCAACCTCGGGGACAGGGGATGCGGAGACCCAGTACTTC
CDR3: CSATSGTGDAETQYF
D: TRBD1
size: many
J: TRBJ2-5
V: TRBV20-1